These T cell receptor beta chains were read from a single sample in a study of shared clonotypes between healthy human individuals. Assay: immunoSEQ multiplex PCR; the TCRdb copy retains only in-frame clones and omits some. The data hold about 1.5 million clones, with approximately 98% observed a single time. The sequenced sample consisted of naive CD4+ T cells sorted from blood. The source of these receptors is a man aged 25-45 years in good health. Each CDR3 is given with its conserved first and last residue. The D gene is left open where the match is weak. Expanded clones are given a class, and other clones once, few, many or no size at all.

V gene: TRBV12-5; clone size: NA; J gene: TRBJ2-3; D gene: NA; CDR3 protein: CASGLGGVTDTQYF; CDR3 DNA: TGTGCTAGTGGATTAGGAGGGGTCACAGATACGCAGTATTTT
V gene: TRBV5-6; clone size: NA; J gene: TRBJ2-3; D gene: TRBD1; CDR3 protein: CASRQPGQGSDTQYF; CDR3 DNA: TGTGCCAGCAGACAACCGGGACAGGGTTCGGATACGCAGTATTTT
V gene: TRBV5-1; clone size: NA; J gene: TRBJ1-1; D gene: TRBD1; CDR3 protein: CASSRTGKENTEAFF; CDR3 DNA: TGCGCCAGCAGCAGGACAGGGAAGGAGAACACTGAAGCTTTCTTT
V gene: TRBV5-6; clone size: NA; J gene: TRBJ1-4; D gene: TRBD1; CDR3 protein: CASSLVGGLTPNEKLFF; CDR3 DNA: TGTGCCAGCAGCTTGGTAGGGGGCTTGACGCCTAATGAAAAACTGTTTTTT
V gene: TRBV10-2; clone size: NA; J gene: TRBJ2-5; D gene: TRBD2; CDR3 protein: CASSEIGIAGGSETQYF; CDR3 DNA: TGCGCCAGCAGTGAGATAGGGATAGCGGGAGGGTCAGAGACCCAGTACTTC
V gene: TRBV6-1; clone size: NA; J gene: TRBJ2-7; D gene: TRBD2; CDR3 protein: CASSEGLGLAGVLEQYF; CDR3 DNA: TGTGCCAGCAGTGAAGGCCTGGGACTAGCGGGAGTTCTCGAGCAGTACTTC
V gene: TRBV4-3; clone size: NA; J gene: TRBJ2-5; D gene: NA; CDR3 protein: CASSQAALDKRWETQYF; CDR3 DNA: TGCGCCAGCAGCCAAGCCGCCCTAGATAAAAGATGGGAGACCCAGTACTTC
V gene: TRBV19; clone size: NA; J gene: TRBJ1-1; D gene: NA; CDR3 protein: CASSKTVLNTEAFF; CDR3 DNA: TGTGCCAGTAGTAAGACAGTGCTGAACACTGAAGCTTTCTTT
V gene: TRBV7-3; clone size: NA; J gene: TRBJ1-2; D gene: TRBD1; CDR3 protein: CASSHGVGGNGYTF; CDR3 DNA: TGTGCCAGCAGCCATGGGGTAGGGGGCAATGGCTACACCTTC
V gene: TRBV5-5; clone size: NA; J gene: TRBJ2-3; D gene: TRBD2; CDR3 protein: CASSLALAGRDTQYF; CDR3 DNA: TGTGCCAGCAGCTTGGCTCTAGCGGGACGAGATACGCAGTATTTT
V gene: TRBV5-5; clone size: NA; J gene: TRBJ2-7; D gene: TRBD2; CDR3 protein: CASSPMRGWAYEQYF; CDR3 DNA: TGTGCCAGCAGCCCGATGCGGGGGTGGGCCTACGAGCAGTACTTC
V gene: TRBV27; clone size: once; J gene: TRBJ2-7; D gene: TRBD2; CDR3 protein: CASSPRLAGVPEQYF; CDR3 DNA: TGTGCCAGCAGTCCAAGACTAGCGGGAGTACCCGAGCAGTACTTC
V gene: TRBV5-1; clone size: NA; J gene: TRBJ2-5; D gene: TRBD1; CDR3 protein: CASSLGDRETQYF; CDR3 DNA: TGCGCCAGCAGCTTGGGGGACAGGGAGACCCAGTACTTC
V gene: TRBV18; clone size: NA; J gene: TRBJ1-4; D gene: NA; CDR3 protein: CASSPGPLQGTNEKLFF; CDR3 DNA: TGTGCCAGCTCGCCCGGGCCGTTACAGGGAACTAATGAAAAACTGTTTTTT
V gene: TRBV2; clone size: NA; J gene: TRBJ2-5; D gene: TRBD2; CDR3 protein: CASSEARDYVETQYF; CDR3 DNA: TGTGCCAGCAGTGAAGCGCGGGACTATGTGGAGACCCAGTACTTC
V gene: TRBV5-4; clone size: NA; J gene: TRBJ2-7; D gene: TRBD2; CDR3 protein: CASSLSTSGSYEQYF; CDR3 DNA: TGTGCCAGCAGCTTGTCGACTAGCGGCTCCTACGAGCAGTACTTC
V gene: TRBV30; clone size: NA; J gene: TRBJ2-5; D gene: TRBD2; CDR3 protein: CAWSVLAGGAETQYF; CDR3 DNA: TGTGCCTGGAGTGTACTAGCGGGAGGTGCAGAGACCCAGTACTTC
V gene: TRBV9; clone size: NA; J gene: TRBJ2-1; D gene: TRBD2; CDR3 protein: CASSAELAGYNEQFF; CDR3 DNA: TGTGCCAGCAGCGCTGAGCTAGCGGGGTACAATGAGCAGTTCTTC
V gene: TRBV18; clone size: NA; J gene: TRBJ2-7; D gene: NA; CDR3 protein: CASSPRGTYEQYF; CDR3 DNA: TGTGCCAGCTCACCCCGGGGAACCTACGAGCAGTACTTC
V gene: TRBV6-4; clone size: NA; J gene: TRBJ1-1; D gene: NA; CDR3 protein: CASSSELHTEAFF; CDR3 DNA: TGTGCCAGCAGCTCGGAATTGCACACTGAAGCTTTCTTT
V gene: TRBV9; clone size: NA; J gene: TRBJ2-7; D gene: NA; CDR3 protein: CASSVMGSREQYF; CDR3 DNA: TGTGCCAGCAGCGTTATGGGGTCTCGCGAGCAGTACTTC
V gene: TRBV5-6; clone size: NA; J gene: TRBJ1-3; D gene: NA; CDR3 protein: CASSLLSGMSGNTIYF; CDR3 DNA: TGTGCCAGCAGCTTATTGTCAGGGATGTCAGGAAACACCATATATTTT
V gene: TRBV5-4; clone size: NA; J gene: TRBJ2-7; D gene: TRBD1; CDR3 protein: CASSPVGQGAYEQYF; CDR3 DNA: TGTGCCAGCAGCCCCGTAGGACAGGGGGCATACGAGCAGTACTTC
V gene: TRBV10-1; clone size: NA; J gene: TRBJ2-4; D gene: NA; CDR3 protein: CASSPGLMGNIQYF; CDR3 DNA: TGCGCCAGCAGTCCGGGACTCATGGGAAACATTCAGTACTTC
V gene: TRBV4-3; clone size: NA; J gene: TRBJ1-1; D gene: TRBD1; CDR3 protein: CASSQARTGVAFF; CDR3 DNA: TGCGCCAGCAGCCAAGCGAGGACAGGGGTCGCTTTCTTT